A selection of T cell receptor beta chains follows, all from one sample in a study of vaccination and CD4 T cells after COVID-19. The antigens these receptors bind are not known. In TCRdb, the PCR reads were re-called with MiXCR into one record per CDR3 protein. The sample contains approximately 15,000 distinct CDR3 sequences, around 48% of which appear only once. The source material was CD4+ T cells from blood, cultured in vitro, sampled before SARS-CoV-2 vaccination. Source of these receptors: a human donor who had recovered from COVID-19. Both conserved end residues are part of each CDR3.

length: 15
J: TRBJ1-2
V: TRBV28
CDR3: CASSGPSGGNYGYTF

length: 12
J: TRBJ2-5
V: TRBV30
CDR3: CAWGQGRETQYF

length: 15
J: TRBJ2-1
V: TRBV15
CDR3: CATSRDFQVYNEQFF

length: 15
J: TRBJ2-3
V: TRBV18
CDR3: CASSPASASTDTQYF

length: 11
J: TRBJ2-2
V: TRBV20-1
CDR3: CSAERNGELFF

length: 14
J: TRBJ1-4
V: TRBV27
CDR3: CASTSGTGGEKLFF

length: 14
J: TRBJ2-5
V: TRBV7-9
CDR3: CASSYGTAQETQYF

length: 13
J: TRBJ2-3
V: TRBV2
CDR3: CASNPPFTDTQYF

length: 13
J: TRBJ1-5
V: TRBV6-1
CDR3: CASSRDAGQPQHF

length: 14
J: TRBJ2-1
V: TRBV6-4
CDR3: CASSYSGGDNEQFF

length: 15
J: TRBJ2-7
V: TRBV28
CDR3: CASSLSPARDYEQYF

length: 13
J: TRBJ1-5
V: TRBV7-8
CDR3: CASTSQGNQPQHF

length: 13
J: TRBJ2-7
V: TRBV30
CDR3: CAWRGPRSYEQYF

length: 14
J: TRBJ2-7
V: TRBV20-1
CDR3: CSARGEGLSYEQYF

length: 12
J: TRBJ2-5
V: TRBV2
CDR3: CASSERGVTQYF

length: 16
J: TRBJ1-1
V: TRBV4-2
CDR3: CASSQDSRQGNTEAFF

length: 16
J: TRBJ1-1
V: TRBV6-2/TRBV6-3
CDR3: CASKLPAGGSGTEAFF

length: 15
J: TRBJ2-4
V: TRBV11-1
CDR3: CASSSRQGAKNIQYF

length: 15
J: TRBJ2-2
V: TRBV20-1
CDR3: CSAMTSGRGGGELFF

length: 16
J: TRBJ2-2
V: TRBV27
CDR3: CASSTGGAELTGELFF

length: 16
J: TRBJ2-2
V: TRBV4-2
CDR3: CASSQALAGGTGELFF

length: 14
J: TRBJ2-3
V: TRBV19
CDR3: CASSRRAGTDTQYF

length: 14
J: TRBJ2-7
V: TRBV20-1
CDR3: CSARRPSGSYEQYF